This T cell receptor beta chain was sequenced in a study of identical twins. Everyone who donated was a healthy Caucasian. J lost 5 bases, V lost 0 bases, and 13 bases had no gene match. CDR1 MGHRA and CDR2 YSYEKL come from the germline V gene. This CDR3 has 17 residues. This clonotype was counted a few times. TCRdb redid the calling of the 5' RACE reads with MiXCR, one entry per CDR3 protein. Among some 500,000 distinct CDR3 sequences listed, approximately 9.6% were seen once. The sample was also reused in another study, on yellow fever vaccine responses in identical twins.

This sequence was found in a woman aged 18-29 years in good health. V usage is TRBV4-1 and J usage is TRBJ2-7, with 7 nucleotides matching TRBD1. Sequencing was carried out using PBMCs. This chain's CDR3 is CASSQDLVTGKIDEQYF. In nucleotides, the CDR3 is TGCGCCAGCAGCCAAGATCTTGTGACAGGGAAGATCGACGAGCAGTACTTC.